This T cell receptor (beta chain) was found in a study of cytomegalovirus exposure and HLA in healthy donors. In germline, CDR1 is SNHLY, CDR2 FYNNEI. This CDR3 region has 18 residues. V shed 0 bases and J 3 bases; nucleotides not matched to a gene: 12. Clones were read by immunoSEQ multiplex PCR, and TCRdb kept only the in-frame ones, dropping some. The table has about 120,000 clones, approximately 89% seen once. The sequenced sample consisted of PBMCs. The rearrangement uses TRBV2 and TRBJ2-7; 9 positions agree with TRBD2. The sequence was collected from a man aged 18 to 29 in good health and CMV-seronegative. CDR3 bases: TGTGCCAGCAGTGAAGCGTTTGGGACTAGCAGCAGAAACTACGAGCAGTACTTC. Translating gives CASSEAFGTSSRNYEQYF. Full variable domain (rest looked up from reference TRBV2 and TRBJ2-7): EPEVTQTPSHQVTQMGQEVILRCVPISNHLYFYWYRQILGQKVEFLVSFYNNEISEKSEIFDDQFSVERPDGSNFTLKIRSTKLEDSAMYFCASSEAFGTSSRNYEQYFGPGTRLTVT.